This T cell receptor beta chain originates from a study of T cell responses to AZD1222 COVID-19 vaccine. The data were produced by immunoSEQ multiplex PCR, yet TCRdb's version contains in-frame clones alone and is incomplete. The sample lists around 140,000 clones; approximately 90% were seen once. Findings of the study overall: There were mostly white British donors and more females than males, and clonal diversity was possibly underestimated.

Points on this clone: Its antigen is not identified.

V was clipped by 6 bases and J by 8 bases, with 18 bases between them. Germline CDR1 and CDR2: MNHEY and SVGAGI. The CDR3 loop spans 14 amino acids. The source of this sequence is an adult who received the AZD1222 COVID-19 vaccine. The material sequenced was peripheral blood, taken 28 days after the second AZD1222 dose. This chain connects TRBV6-5 to TRBJ2-3; a possible D gene is TRBD2 (7 bases). The CDR3 DNA reads as TGTGCCAGCAGCGGAGGGGGGGCATTGGGTACGCAGTATTTT. It yields the protein CASSGGGALGTQYF.